This TCR beta chain emerged from a study of breast tumors, draining lymph nodes, adjacent tissues. This clonotype was detected many times. Antigen specificity is unknown. The lymph nodes were axillary draining lymph nodes from breast cancer patients. V lost 3 bases, J lost 5 bases, and 10 bases stayed unmatched. Germline-derived CDR1 and CDR2 are DFQATT and SNEGSKA (reference sequence). The CDR3 totals 15 residues. One entry per CDR3 protein results from TCRdb running MiXCR on the multiplex PCR reads. The sample has about 180,000 distinct CDR3 sequences, around a third seen once. Findings and caveats of the study: Tumor and nontumor repertoires were significantly more similar in luminal-like than in basal-like breast cancer. Tumor repertoires ranked between lymph nodes and nontumor tissue in diversity, with V and J gene preferences.

The chain has TRBV20-1 and TRBJ2-3; 8 bases fit TRBD2. The receptor comes from a female donor with breast cancer. Some clones in this sample may be carry-over from other donors' samples. What was sequenced was axillary lymph node tissue. CDR3 sequence (DNA): TGCAGTGCTAGTACGAGCGGGAGCCCTCGAGATACGCAGTATTTT. It specifies CSASTSGSPRDTQYF.